This TCR beta chain was observed in a study of blood T cell repertoires in COVID-19. Looking at the study overall: The United States, Italy and Spain were the sources of the acute and convalescent COVID-19 samples. Sources were T cells, B-cell-depleted T cells, or PBMCs; the material itself was cDNA or gDNA.

In the original processing: Amplified reference gene primers provided the basis for estimating nucleated cell counts. Profiled with immunoSEQ multiplex PCR; TCRdb holds only in-frame clones, not every one. D and trimming were read from the DNA, whereas the V and J calls and clone size are those reported in that table. The table has about 250,000 clones, around 90% seen once. Seattle participants joined during active infection and were tracked over time. Per germline, CDR1 SGHTA and CDR2 FQGNSA. The V and J ends lost 0 bases and 3 bases, in that order; junction bases with no gene match: 11. The CDR3 loop spans 20 amino acids.

The TCR was taken from a man younger than 40 with COVID-19, enrolled during active disease. The rearrangement links TRBV7-2 to TRBJ1-6; 10 nucleotides align to TRBD1. Sequencing used peripheral blood. The CDR3 DNA reads TGTGCCAGCAGCTTAGCAAAAACGGGACAGGGGACTCACTATAATTCACCCCTCCACTTT. Residues: CASSLAKTGQGTHYNSPLHF.